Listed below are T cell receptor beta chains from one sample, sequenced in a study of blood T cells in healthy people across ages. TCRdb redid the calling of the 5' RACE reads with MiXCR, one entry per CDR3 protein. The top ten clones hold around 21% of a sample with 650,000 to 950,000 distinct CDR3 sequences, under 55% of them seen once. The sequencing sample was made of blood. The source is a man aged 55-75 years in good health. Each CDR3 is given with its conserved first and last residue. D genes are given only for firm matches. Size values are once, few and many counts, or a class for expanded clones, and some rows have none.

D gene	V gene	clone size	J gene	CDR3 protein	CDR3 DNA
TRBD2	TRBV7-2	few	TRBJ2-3	CASSATTSGAYTSTDTQYF	TGTGCCAGCAGCGCAACGACTAGCGGGGCCTATACTAGCACAGATACGCAGTATTTT
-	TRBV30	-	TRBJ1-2	CAWSAGFGYGYTF	TGTGCCTGGAGTGCAGGTTTTGGTTATGGCTACACCTTC
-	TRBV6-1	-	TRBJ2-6	CASSKQGTLTSGANVLTF	TGTGCCAGCAGTAAACAGGGGACTCTCACCTCTGGGGCCAACGTCCTGACTTTC
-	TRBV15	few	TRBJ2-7	CATSASSAAYEQYF	TGTGCCACCAGCGCGAGCAGTGCTGCCTACGAGCAGTACTTC
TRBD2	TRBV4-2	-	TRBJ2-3	CASSQVSGGGTDTQYF	TGTGCCAGCAGCCAAGTATCCGGGGGGGGGACAGATACGCAGTATTTT
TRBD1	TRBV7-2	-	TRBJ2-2	CASSPGGENTGELFF	TGTGCCAGCAGCCCAGGGGGAGAGAACACCGGGGAGCTGTTTTTT
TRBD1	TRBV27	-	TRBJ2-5	CASSLKGQGAHQETQYF	TGTGCCAGCAGTTTAAAAGGACAGGGGGCGCACCAAGAGACCCAGTACTTC
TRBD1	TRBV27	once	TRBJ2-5	CASSSGGPWEQYF	TGTGCCAGCAGTTCAGGGGGACCTTGGGAGCAGTACTTC
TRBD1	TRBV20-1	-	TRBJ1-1	CSARDLGQARGEAFF	TGCAGTGCTAGAGATCTGGGACAGGCGAGGGGTGAAGCTTTCTTT
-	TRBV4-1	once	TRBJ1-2	CASSQETTTNYGYTF	TGCGCCAGCAGCCAAGAGACGACAACTAACTATGGCTACACCTTC
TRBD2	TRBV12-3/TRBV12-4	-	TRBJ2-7	CASSLTSGGAHEQYF	TGTGCCAGCAGCTTGACTAGCGGGGGGGCCCACGAGCAGTACTTC
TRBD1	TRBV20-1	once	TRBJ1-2	CSAGAPGGYGYTF	TGCAGTGCTGGTGCGCCAGGGGGCTATGGCTACACCTTC
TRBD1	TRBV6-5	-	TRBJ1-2	CASSWTGDGYTF	TGTGCCAGCAGCTGGACAGGGGATGGCTACACCTTC
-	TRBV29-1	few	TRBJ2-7	CSVAPSGGEQYF	TGCAGCGTTGCCCCCTCGGGCGGCGAGCAGTACTTC
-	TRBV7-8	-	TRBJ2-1	CASTPRGASDPYNEQFF	TGTGCCAGCACTCCGAGGGGGGCTAGCGATCCCTACAATGAGCAGTTCTTC
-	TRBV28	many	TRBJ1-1	CASSSPFTEAFF	TGTGCCAGCAGTTCCCCGTTCACTGAAGCTTTCTTT
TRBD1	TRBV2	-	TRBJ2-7	CASSEEGQGGNGQYF	TGTGCCAGCAGTGAAGAGGGACAGGGAGGGAACGGGCAGTACTTC
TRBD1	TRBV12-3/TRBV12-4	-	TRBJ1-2	CASSIGQGGGYTF	TGTGCCAGCAGTATAGGACAGGGGGGAGGCTACACCTTC
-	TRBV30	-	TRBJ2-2	CAWKTGTNTGELFF	TGTGCCTGGAAAACAGGGACGAACACCGGGGAGCTGTTTTTT
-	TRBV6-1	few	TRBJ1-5	CASSEDIYNQPQHF	TGTGCCAGCAGCGAAGACATATACAATCAGCCCCAGCATTTT
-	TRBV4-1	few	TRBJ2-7	CASSQAADYEQYF	TGCGCCAGCAGCCAAGCCGCGGACTACGAGCAGTACTTC
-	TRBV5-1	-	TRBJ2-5	CASSLEGVGGKNEQYF	TGCGCCAGCAGCTTGGAAGGTGTAGGGGGAAAAAATGAGCAGTACTTC
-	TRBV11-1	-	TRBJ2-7	CVSSLKISYEQYF	TGTGTCAGCAGCTTAAAAATATCCTACGAGCAGTACTTC
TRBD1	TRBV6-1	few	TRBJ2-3	CASSGGQAADTQYF	TGTGCCAGCAGTGGCGGACAGGCGGCAGATACGCAGTATTTT
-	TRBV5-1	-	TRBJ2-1	CASSMTPDNEQFF	TGCGCCAGCAGCATGACACCGGACAATGAGCAGTTCTTC
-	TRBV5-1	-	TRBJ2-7	CASSDGAKREQYF	TGCGCCAGCAGCGACGGGGCTAAGCGCGAGCAGTACTTC
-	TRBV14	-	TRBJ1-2	CASSLRGTYGYTF	TGTGCCAGCAGCCTTCGGGGGACGTATGGCTACACCTTC
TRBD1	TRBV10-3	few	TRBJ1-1	CAIGQGGHTEAFF	TGTGCCATCGGACAGGGTGGTCACACTGAAGCTTTCTTT
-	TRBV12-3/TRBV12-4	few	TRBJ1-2	CASSMEGKGYTF	TGTGCCAGCAGCATGGAAGGAAAGGGCTACACCTTC
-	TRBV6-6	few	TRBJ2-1	CASNGDYNEQFF	TGTGCCAGCAACGGGGACTACAATGAGCAGTTCTTC
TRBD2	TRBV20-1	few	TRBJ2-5	CSARGAGGHEETQYF	TGCAGTGCTAGAGGGGCGGGGGGGCATGAAGAGACCCAGTACTTC
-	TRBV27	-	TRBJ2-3	CASRTREGTDTQYF	TGTGCCAGCAGAACACGAGAAGGCACAGATACGCAGTATTTT
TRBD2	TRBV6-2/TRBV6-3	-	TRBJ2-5	CASSYSAGGWETQYF	TGTGCCAGCAGTTACTCCGCGGGGGGCTGGGAGACCCAGTACTTC
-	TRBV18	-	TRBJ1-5	CASSQGFPSNQPQHF	TGTGCCAGCTCACAGGGGTTTCCTAGCAATCAGCCCCAGCATTTT
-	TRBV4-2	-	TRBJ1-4	CASSQDWQYNEKLFF	TGTGCCAGCAGCCAAGACTGGCAGTATAATGAAAAACTGTTTTTT
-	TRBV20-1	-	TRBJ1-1	CSARDQTIVAEAFF	TGCAGTGCTAGAGATCAGACCATAGTTGCCGAAGCTTTCTTT
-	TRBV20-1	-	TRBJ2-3	CSASDQDQTTDTQYF	TGCAGTGCTAGTGACCAGGACCAGACCACAGATACGCAGTATTTT